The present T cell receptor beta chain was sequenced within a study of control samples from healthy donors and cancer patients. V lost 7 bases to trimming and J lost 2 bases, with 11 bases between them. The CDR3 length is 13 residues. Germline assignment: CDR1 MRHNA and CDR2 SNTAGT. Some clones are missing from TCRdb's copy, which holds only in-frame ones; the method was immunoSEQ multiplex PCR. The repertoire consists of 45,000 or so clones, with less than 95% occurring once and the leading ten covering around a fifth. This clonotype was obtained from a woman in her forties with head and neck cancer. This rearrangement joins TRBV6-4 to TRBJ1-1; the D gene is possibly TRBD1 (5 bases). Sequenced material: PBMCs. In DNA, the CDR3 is TGTGCCAGCAAACAGGACGGAAACACTGAAGCTTTCTTT. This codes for CASKQDGNTEAFF.